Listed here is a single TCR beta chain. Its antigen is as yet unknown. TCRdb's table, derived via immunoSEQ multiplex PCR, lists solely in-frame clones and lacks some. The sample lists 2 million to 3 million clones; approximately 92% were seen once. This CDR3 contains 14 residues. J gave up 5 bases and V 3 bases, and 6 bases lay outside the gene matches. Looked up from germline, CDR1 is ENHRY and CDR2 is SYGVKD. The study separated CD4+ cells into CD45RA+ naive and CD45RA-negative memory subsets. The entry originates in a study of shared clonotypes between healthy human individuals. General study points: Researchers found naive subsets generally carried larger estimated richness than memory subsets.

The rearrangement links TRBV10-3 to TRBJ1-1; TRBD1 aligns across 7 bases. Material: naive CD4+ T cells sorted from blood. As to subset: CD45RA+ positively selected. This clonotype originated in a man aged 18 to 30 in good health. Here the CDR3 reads CAISEFAQGTEAFF. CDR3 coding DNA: TGTGCCATCAGTGAATTTGCACAGGGGACTGAAGCTTTCTTT.